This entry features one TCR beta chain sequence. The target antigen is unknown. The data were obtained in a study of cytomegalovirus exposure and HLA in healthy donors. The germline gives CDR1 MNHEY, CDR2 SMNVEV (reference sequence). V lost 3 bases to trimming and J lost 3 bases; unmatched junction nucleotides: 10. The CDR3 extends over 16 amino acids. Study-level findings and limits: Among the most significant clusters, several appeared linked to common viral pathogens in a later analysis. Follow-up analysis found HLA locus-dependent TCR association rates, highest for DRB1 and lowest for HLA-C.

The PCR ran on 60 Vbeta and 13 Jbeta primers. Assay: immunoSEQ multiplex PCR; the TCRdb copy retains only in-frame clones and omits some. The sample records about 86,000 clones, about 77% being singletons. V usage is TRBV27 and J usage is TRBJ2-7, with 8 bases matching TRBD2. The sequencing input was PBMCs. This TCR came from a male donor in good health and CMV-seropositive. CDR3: CASSLFRGGANYEQYF. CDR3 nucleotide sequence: TGTGCCAGCAGTTTGTTCCGGGGGGGGGCGAACTACGAGCAGTACTTC.